The 18 T cell receptor beta chains presented below share a single source sample, sequenced in a study of T cell repertoires in cytomegalovirus infection. Each CDR3 protein is one row after TCRdb ran MiXCR on the reads. The sample records more than 300,000 distinct CDR3 sequences, roughly 36% being singletons. Antigen specificity for these receptors is unknown. Sequences were derived from cultured PBMCs, sampled from culture after CMV antigen stimulation. These receptors came from a human donor in good health (CMV status not recorded). Some clones in this sample may be carry-over from other donors' samples.

The J gene is TRBJ2-7, the V gene TRBV5-5; D unresolved. In germline, CDR1 is SGHKS, CDR2 YYEKEE (reference sequence). The CDR3 runs to 16 residues. V shed 2 bases and J shed 1 base, with 16 bases lying between them. CDR3 sequence reads: CASSFNPVPSSYEQYF. The CDR3 nucleotides are TGTGCCAGCAGCTTTAACCCCGTGCCCAGTTCCTACGAGCAGTACTTC. Full variable domain (missing parts from reference TRBV5-5 and TRBJ2-7): DAGVTQSPTHLIKTRGQQVTLRCSPISGHKSVSWYQQVLGQGPQFIFQYYEKEERGRGNFPDRFSARQFPNYSSELNVNALLLGDSALYLCASSFNPVPSSYEQYFGPGTRLTVT.

This chain links TRBV3-1 with TRBJ2-1; the match to TRBD2 covers 8 bases. CDR3 size: 15 residues. Losses at the gene ends were 4 bases for V and 1 base for J; bases not matched to a gene: 3. From germline, CDR1 is LGHDT and CDR2 YNNKEL (reference sequence). The CDR3 region is CASSPSGYSYNEQFF. The CDR3 DNA reads TGTGCCAGCAGCCCTAGCGGGTATTCCTACAATGAGCAGTTCTTC.

The chain links TRBV6-6 to TRBJ2-7; 10 nucleotides line up with TRBD2. From germline, CDR1 is MNHNY and CDR2 SVGAGI (reference sequence). The CDR3 covers 14 residues. V lost 6 bases to trimming and J lost 3 bases; unmatched junction nucleotides: 5. The CDR3: CASRGTSASYEQYF. CDR3 DNA sequence: TGTGCCAGCAGGGGGACTAGCGCCAGCTACGAGCAGTACTTC.

This chain's CDR3 is CSALDYSNYGYTF. Written as DNA, the CDR3 is TGCAGTGCCCTAGATTATTCTAACTATGGCTACACCTTC. The genes are TRBV20-1 and TRBJ1-2, with D hard to call. This CDR3 is 13 amino acids long. Germline-derived CDR1 and CDR2 are DFQATT and SNEGSKA (reference sequence). Deletions cut 6 bases from V and 0 bases from J, with 11 bases between.

This clonotype was seen only once. The chain carries TRBV12-3 or TRBV12-4 and TRBJ2-1; a possible D gene is TRBD2 (5 bases). CDR3 length: 12 residues. Trimming pared 5 bases from V and 9 bases from J, leaving 11 bases between. DNA for the CDR3: TGTGCCAGCAGTAAGCGACTAATTGAGCAGTTCTTC. Translation: CASSKRLIEQFF.

The chain joins TRBV5-1 to TRBJ2-6, with D unresolved. The CDR3 has 15 amino acids. Germline CDR1 SGHRS, CDR2 YFSETQ. Between the trimmed V and J ends, which lost 2 bases and 0 bases, there was a span of 6 bases. CDR3 DNA: TGCGCCAGCAGCTTAATCCCCTCTGGGGCCAACGTCCTGACTTTC. Translation gives CASSLIPSGANVLTF.

This chain uses TRBV4-3 with TRBJ1-2; D remains ambiguous. With 0 bases removed from V and 8 bases from J, the gap between germline ends came to 7 bases. This CDR3 has 12 amino acids. Germline V gives CDR1 LGHNA, CDR2 YSLEER. The CDR3 sequence is CASSQDSYGYTF. In DNA, the CDR3 is TGCGCCAGCAGCCAAGATAGCTACGGCTACACCTTC.

V usage is TRBV11-3 and J usage is TRBJ2-2; TRBD2 aligns across 8 bases. V gave up 5 bases and J gave up 5 bases; unmatched junction bases: 10. The CDR3 is made up of 16 amino acids. The germline CDR1 and CDR2 sequences are SGHNT and YENEEA. As DNA, the CDR3 is TGTGCCAGCAGCATATGGGTAGCGGGGTTGACCGGGGAGCTGTTTTTT. Its protein product is CASSIWVAGLTGELFF. Full variable domain (rest looked up from reference TRBV11-3 and TRBJ2-2): EAGVVQSPRYKIIEKKQPVAFWCNPISGHNTLYWYLQNLGQGPELLIRYENEEAVDDSQLPKDRFSAERLKGVDSTLKIQPAELGDSAVYLCASSIWVAGLTGELFFGEGSRLTVL.

This chain links TRBV12-3 or TRBV12-4 with TRBJ2-5, with unresolved D. CDR3 length equals 15 residues. V was pared by 2 bases and J by 1 base, with 11 bases between. CDR3 DNA: TGTGCCAGCAGTTTAACGGGCCCTGGCCAAGAGACCCAGTACTTC. Residues: CASSLTGPGQETQYF.

This clonotype was seen only a few times. The CDR3 loop is CASSEPNTEAFF. The DNA for the CDR3 is TGTGCCAGCTCAGAGCCCAACACTGAAGCTTTCTTT. This chain connects TRBV7-9 to TRBJ1-1; the D is unclear. The CDR3 is 12 amino acids. Trimming left V 8 bases short and J 2 bases short, with 9 bases between. Germline V gene sequence: CDR1 SEHNR, CDR2 FQNEAQ (reference sequence).

This clonotype has a handful of counts. The chain joins TRBV6-5 to TRBJ1-2; D remains unclear. V was cut by 0 bases and J by 0 bases, with 14 bases left in between. The germline gives CDR1 MNHEY, CDR2 SVGAGI. The CDR3 has 17 residues. CDR3 amino acids: CASSYSPPKPSNYGYTF. CDR3 sequence (DNA): TGTGCCAGCAGTTACTCCCCTCCTAAGCCCTCTAACTATGGCTACACCTTC.

The chain joins TRBV5-1 to TRBJ1-3, with D possibly being TRBD1 (6 bases). Per germline, CDR1 SGHRS and CDR2 YFSETQ. CDR3 length equals 15 residues. Trimming shortened V by 0 bases and J by 1 base, and 8 bases separated the two germline ends. The CDR3: CASSLGQASGNTIYF. CDR3 DNA sequence: TGCGCCAGCAGCTTGGGACAGGCGTCTGGAAACACCATATATTTT.

This clonotype was seen a handful of times. The CDR3 DNA sequence: TGTGCCAGCAGTGCCACAGGGGACTATGGCTACACCTTC. Protein product: CASSATGDYGYTF. The V gene is TRBV6-5, the J gene TRBJ1-2; 7 nucleotides align to TRBD1. Germline V CDR1 and CDR2: MNHEY, SVGAGI. V dropped 5 bases and J dropped 3; count of bases not matched to a gene: 3. The CDR3 consists of 13 residues.

The V and J genes are TRBV20-1 and TRBJ1-5; unclear D gene. Deletions cut 6 bases from V and 5 bases from J, with 11 bases between. The CDR3 has 12 amino acids. CDR1 is DFQATT, CDR2 SNEGSKA, per germline (reference sequence). The CDR3 sequence is CSARTTDQPQHF. The CDR3 DNA sequence: TGCAGTGCACGGACCACCGATCAGCCCCAGCATTTT.

This clonotype was seen a handful of times. The chain carries TRBV6-2 or TRBV6-3 and TRBJ2-7; 11 bases fit TRBD1. The CDR3 length is 15 residues. Trimming at V came to 7 bases and at J to 7 bases, leaving 12 bases not matched to a gene. The V gene's germline CDR1 is MNHEY and CDR2 SVGEGT. The CDR3 nucleotides read TGTGCCAGCACCCTAGATGGACAGGGGGCTCGGGAGCAGTACTTC. Protein sequence: CASTLDGQGAREQYF.

This clonotype showed up just a few times. J is TRBJ2-5 and V is TRBV12-3 or TRBV12-4; no reliable D call. The CDR3 loop spans 12 amino acids. With 5 bases removed from V and 7 bases from J, the gap between germline ends came to 11 bases. For the CDR3, the DNA is TGTGCCAGCAGTACCCCGGGTGCGACCCAGTACTTC. Its protein is CASSTPGATQYF.

This clonotype was seen ten or more times. The chain carries TRBV7-8 and TRBJ2-7; no clear D gene. Germline V CDR1 and CDR2: SGHVS, FQNEAQ. V lost 2 bases, J lost 5 bases, and 4 bases lay in between. CDR3 length: 11 residues. The CDR3 is CASSLTDEQYF. Here the CDR3 DNA reads TGTGCCAGCAGCTTAACAGACGAGCAGTACTTC.

The table lists this clonotype with a few counts. V usage is TRBV6-2 or TRBV6-3 and J usage is TRBJ2-7, with TRBD1 matching 7 bases. In germline, CDR1 is MNHEY, CDR2 SVGEGT. The CDR3 loop spans 16 amino acids. V dropped 5 bases and J dropped 0; count of bases not matched to a gene: 10. This CDR3 is CASSIYRQGFSYEQYF. The CDR3 DNA follows: TGTGCCAGCAGTATCTATCGACAGGGCTTCTCCTACGAGCAGTACTTC.